This TCR beta chain was recorded in a study of blood T cell repertoires in COVID-19. Study-level information: Italy, Spain and the United States were the sources of the convalescent and acute COVID-19 samples. The cDNA or gDNA used as material had been derived from T cells, B-cell-depleted T cells, or PBMCs.

The length of the CDR3 is 16 residues. J was trimmed by 3 bases and V by 4 bases; bases with no gene match: 7. CDR1 and CDR2 (germline): SNHLY, FYNNEI. Per the original methods: Nucleated cell counts were estimated from reference gene primer amplification. The repertoire was sequenced with immunoSEQ multiplex PCR; TCRdb's copy has only in-frame clones and lacks some. V and J calls plus clone size are reproduced from that table; the DNA served to infer D and trimming. The sample has about 400,000 clones, more than 85% seen once. V usage is TRBV2 and J usage is TRBJ1-5, with 9 bases lining up with TRBD1. This clonotype originated in a woman aged 25 to 39 with acute or convalescent COVID-19. The specimen sequenced was peripheral blood. CDR3 sequence (DNA): TGTGCCAGCAGTGCACAGGGGGCAGGCGCCAATCAGCCCCAGCATTTT. Protein product: CASSAQGAGANQPQHF.